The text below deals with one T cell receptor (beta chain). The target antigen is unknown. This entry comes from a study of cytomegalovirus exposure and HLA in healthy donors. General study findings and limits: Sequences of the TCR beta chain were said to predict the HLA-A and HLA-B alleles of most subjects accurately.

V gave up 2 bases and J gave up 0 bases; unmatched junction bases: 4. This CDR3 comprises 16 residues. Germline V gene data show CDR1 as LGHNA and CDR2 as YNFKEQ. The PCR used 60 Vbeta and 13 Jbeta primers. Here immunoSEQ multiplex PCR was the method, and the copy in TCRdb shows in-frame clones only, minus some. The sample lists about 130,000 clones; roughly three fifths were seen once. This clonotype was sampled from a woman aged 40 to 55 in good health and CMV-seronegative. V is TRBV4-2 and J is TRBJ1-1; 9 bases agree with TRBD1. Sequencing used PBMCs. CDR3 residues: CASSQFHRGLNTEAFF. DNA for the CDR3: TGTGCCAGCAGCCAATTCCACAGGGGGCTGAACACTGAAGCTTTCTTT.